This TCR beta chain was retrieved from a study of technical replicates of blood from a handful of donors. The table came from immunoSEQ multiplex PCR; TCRdb's copy has only in-frame clones and leaves some out. Of about 100,000 clones in the sample, 95% were seen once. The germline CDR1 and CDR2 sequences are WNHNN and SYGVQD (reference sequence). V was shortened by 1 base and J by 4 bases, with 13 bases between the two germline ends. This CDR3 is 16 amino acids long. The TCR originated in a human donor in good health. This sequence joins TRBV10-1 and TRBJ2-2; possible D gene TRBD2, 6 bases. Source material: T cells isolated from PBMCs. The CDR3 DNA is TGCGCCAGCAGTGAGTACATGGGGACTTTCACCGGGGAGCTGTTTTTT. Translating it yields CASSEYMGTFTGELFF.